The sequence of this T cell receptor beta chain was determined in a study of blood T cell repertoires in COVID-19. This clone was recorded a few times. The table came from immunoSEQ multiplex PCR; TCRdb's copy has only in-frame clones and leaves some out. The repertoire has about 59,000 clones, about 84% of them found once; the top ten carry approximately 7.2%. After removal of 0 bases from V and 8 bases from J, the junction contained 6 bases not matched to a gene. CDR3 length: 15 residues. CDR1 is SGHRS and CDR2 is YFSETQ in the germline V gene. The sequenced sample was peripheral blood. This clonotype originated in a man in his 60s with acute or convalescent COVID-19. V gene TRBV5-1 combines with J gene TRBJ2-1, with 9 nucleotides matching TRBD2. The CDR3 here is CASSLVSGGPHEQFF. The CDR3 bases are TGCGCCAGCAGCTTGGTGAGCGGGGGGCCCCATGAGCAGTTCTTC.